The source of this TCR beta chain is a study of lymphopenia after photon versus proton radiotherapy. The data were produced by immunoSEQ multiplex PCR, yet TCRdb's version contains in-frame clones alone and is incomplete. Of 60,000 to 75,000 clones listed, approximately 86% were seen once; the top ten hold more than 10%. The CDR3 extends over 16 amino acids. Germline V gives CDR1 SGHTA, CDR2 FQGNSA. Trimming took 7 bases from V and 2 from J; bases not matched to a gene: 11. This specimen consisted of peripheral blood, obtained from a patient treated with proton-based radiotherapy. The clonotype originates from a man aged 80 or over with esophageal cancer. This sequence joins TRBV7-2 and TRBJ2-3; 8 positions agree with TRBD2. Here the CDR3 reads CASTDPGGSPTDTQYF. The CDR3 bases are TGTGCCAGCACCGATCCGGGGGGGAGCCCCACAGATACGCAGTATTTT. The complete variable domain, with remaining parts taken from reference TRBV7-2 and TRBJ2-3, reads GAGVSQSPSNKVTEKGKDVELRCDPISGHTALYWYRQSLGQGLEFLIYFQGNSAPDKSGLPSDRFSAERTGGSVSTLTIQRTQQEDSAVYLCASTDPGGSPTDTQYFGPGTRLTVL.